Shown below are 32 T cell receptor beta chains from a single sample sequenced in a study of cytomegalovirus exposure and HLA in healthy donors. This PCR relied on a set of 60 Vbeta primers and 13 Jbeta primers. Using immunoSEQ multiplex PCR, the repertoire was profiled, and TCRdb retains in-frame clones only, with some absent. The sample records over 150,000 clones, 70% to 85% being singletons. The material sequenced was PBMCs. The receptor set was obtained from a boy aged 2 to 10 in good health and CMV-seronegative.

The rearrangement links TRBV30 to TRBJ2-3; D is unclear. Trimming took 0 bases from V and 0 from J, leaving 10 bases between them. This CDR3 region has 15 residues. Germline V CDR1 and CDR2: GTSNPN, SVGIG (reference sequence). The CDR3 DNA follows: TGTGCCTGGAGTGTCACAGCAATTAGCACAGATACGCAGTATTTT. This codes for CAWSVTAISTDTQYF.

This clone has a single count. The rearrangement links TRBV7-9 to TRBJ2-3; D is uncertain. The CDR3 length is 12 residues. The V end was cut by 5 bases, the J end by 5 bases, with 8 bases between. Germline V gene data show CDR1 as SEHNR and CDR2 as FQNEAQ (reference sequence). CDR3 nucleotides: TGTGCCAGCAGCCCGACGGGAGATACGCAGTATTTT. This gives the protein CASSPTGDTQYF.

This sequence joins TRBV2 and TRBJ2-1; 11 bases align to TRBD2. The V and J ends lost 4 bases and 3 bases, in that order; junction bases with no gene match: 11. CDR1 is SNHLY and CDR2 is FYNNEI in the germline V gene. This CDR3 has 18 amino acids. In nucleotides, the CDR3 is TGTGCCAGCAGTGCAAACGACTTAGCGGGGGGGAACTACAATGAGCAGTTCTTC. As protein: CASSANDLAGGNYNEQFF.

This chain connects TRBV30 to TRBJ1-5, with D unresolved. The germline gives CDR1 GTSNPN, CDR2 SVGIG (reference sequence). The CDR3 contains 14 residues. V was pared by 0 bases and J by 3 bases, with 9 bases between. CDR3: CAWSVAGFNQPQHF. DNA of the CDR3: TGTGCCTGGAGTGTAGCCGGTTTCAATCAGCCCCAGCATTTT.

The genes are TRBV7-9 and TRBJ2-5, with 9 nucleotides matching TRBD1. The CDR3 runs 16 residues. Germline V lookup: CDR1 SEHNR, CDR2 FQNEAQ (reference sequence). Trimming took 5 bases from V and 1 from J; bases not matched to a gene: 8. The chain's CDR3 is CASSRGTGFTQETQYF. The CDR3 nucleotides are TGTGCCAGCAGCAGAGGGACAGGGTTTACCCAAGAGACCCAGTACTTC.

V gene TRBV2 combines with J gene TRBJ2-1; no definite D call. Germline V gene data show CDR1 as SNHLY and CDR2 as FYNNEI. Between the trimmed V and J ends, which lost 2 bases and 6 bases, there was a span of 11 bases. This CDR3 is built from 14 residues. The CDR3 reads CASSERVVFNEQFF. The CDR3 nucleotides are TGTGCCAGCAGTGAACGGGTGGTATTCAATGAGCAGTTCTTC.

The chain is built from TRBV5-4 and TRBJ2-1; 16 positions agree with TRBD2. The V segment lost 4 bases and the J segment 0 bases; nucleotides outside the gene matches: 10. Germline V lookup: CDR1 SGHNT, CDR2 YYREEE (reference sequence). This CDR3 contains 20 residues. The CDR3 DNA is TGTGCCAGCAGCCTAAAGGGGACTAGCGGGGGGGAGAGCTCCTACAATGAGCAGTTCTTC. Translating gives CASSLKGTSGGESSYNEQFF.

This clone occurred a few times. The rearrangement links TRBV2 to TRBJ1-1; 7 bases line up with TRBD1. Germline-derived CDR1 and CDR2 are SNHLY and FYNNEI. The CDR3 length is 13 residues. V shed 4 bases and J 4 bases; nucleotides not matched to a gene: 3. CDR3 sequence: CASSGTGATEAFF. DNA of the CDR3: TGTGCCAGCAGTGGAACAGGGGCCACTGAAGCTTTCTTT.

This clone was detected only once. The chain combines TRBV19 with TRBJ2-2, with a tentative D call TRBD2 (6 bases). This CDR3 has 14 residues. V lost 5 bases to trimming and J lost 4 bases, with 11 bases between them. From germline, CDR1 is LNHDA and CDR2 SQIVND (reference sequence). As DNA, the CDR3 is TGTGCCAGTAGTTATCCCGGGGGCACCGGGGAGCTGTTTTTT. Translated: CASSYPGGTGELFF.

The CDR3 DNA reads as TGTGCCAGCAGAAAGGACAGGGTCGACACTGAAGCTTTCTTT. This sequence encodes CASRKDRVDTEAFF. J is TRBJ1-1 and V is TRBV2; 8 bases line up with TRBD1. V shed 6 bases, J shed 3 bases, and the junction held 6 bases outside the gene matches. The CDR3 is made up of 14 amino acids. In germline, CDR1 is SNHLY, CDR2 FYNNEI. Supplemented by reference TRBV2 and TRBJ1-1, the full variable domain reads EPEVTQTPSHQVTQMGQEVILRCVPISNHLYFYWYRQILGQKVEFLVSFYNNEISEKSEIFDDQFSVERPDGSNFTLKIRSTKLEDSAMYFCASRKDRVDTEAFFGQGTRLTVV.

V is TRBV5-1 and J is TRBJ2-2; 7 nucleotides match TRBD1. In germline, CDR1 is SGHRS, CDR2 YFSETQ. J was trimmed by 5 bases and V by 4 bases; bases with no gene match: 5. The CDR3 covers 14 residues. The CDR3: CASSRTGETGELFF. The CDR3 bases are TGCGCCAGCAGCCGGACAGGAGAGACCGGGGAGCTGTTTTTT.

This chain connects TRBV5-1 to TRBJ2-5; the match to TRBD2 covers 7 bases. Germline CDR1 SGHRS, CDR2 YFSETQ. The CDR3 totals 15 residues. With 0 bases clipped from V and 2 bases from J, the junction kept 4 bases outside the gene matches. The DNA of the CDR3 is TGCGCCAGCAGCTTGGGCTGGACTAGACAAGAGACCCAGTACTTC. Its protein product is CASSLGWTRQETQYF.

This CDR3 reads CASSQDRVDEQYF. The CDR3 DNA sequence: TGCGCCAGCAGCCAAGACAGGGTCGACGAGCAGTACTTC. The chain carries TRBV4-1 and TRBJ2-7, with a tentative D call TRBD1 (5 bases). The CDR3 length is 13 residues. V was pared by 0 bases and J by 5 bases, with 8 bases between. The germline gives CDR1 MGHRA, CDR2 YSYEKL.

This clone has a single count. The V gene is TRBV4-1, the J gene TRBJ2-7, with TRBD2 identical over 11 bases. The V segment lost 0 bases and the J segment 9 bases; nucleotides outside the gene matches: 10. Germline assignment: CDR1 MGHRA and CDR2 YSYEKL. The CDR3 covers 16 residues. The CDR3 loop is CASSQEPEGLAVAQYF. DNA of the CDR3: TGCGCCAGCAGCCAAGAACCGGAGGGACTAGCGGTAGCGCAGTACTTC.

V is TRBV4-3 and J is TRBJ2-6; D is unresolved. The CDR3 contains 18 residues. Germline assignment: CDR1 LGHNA and CDR2 YSLEER. The ends were cut back, 0 bases at V and 0 bases at J, with 12 bases in the middle. The CDR3 loop is CASSQERVRFSGANVLTF. The CDR3 nucleotides are TGCGCCAGCAGCCAAGAACGGGTCCGCTTCTCTGGGGCCAACGTCCTGACTTTC.

This clone was seen only once. The same CDR3 also results from other DNA sequences found in this sample. J is TRBJ1-1 and V is TRBV4-2; a weak D match, TRBD1 (6 bases). V was pared by 4 bases and J by 2 bases, with 14 bases between. This CDR3 comprises 15 residues. Germline CDR1 and CDR2: LGHNA and YNFKEQ. Here the CDR3 DNA reads TGTGCCAGCAGCCCGGCCGGGGGGCGAAACACTGAAGCTTTCTTT. Translated: CASSPAGGRNTEAFF.

The CDR3 spells CASSSTGGANTEAFF. The DNA of the CDR3 is TGTGCCAGCAGTTCAACAGGGGGCGCGAACACTGAAGCTTTCTTT. This chain uses TRBV6-1 with TRBJ1-1, with 9 bases fitting TRBD1. The V segment lost 5 bases and the J segment 1 base; nucleotides outside the gene matches: 5. The CDR3 has 15 residues. From germline, CDR1 is MNHNS and CDR2 SASEGT.

The chain uses TRBV4-2 and TRBJ1-1, with TRBD1 as a possible D gene (5 bases). The V end lost 4 bases, the J end lost 1 base, and 16 bases lay between the germline ends. CDR1 and CDR2 from the germline V gene are LGHNA and YNFKEQ. The CDR3 has 16 residues. CDR3 region: CASSPLELRGNTEAFF. DNA for the CDR3: TGTGCCAGCAGCCCCCTCGAGTTAAGGGGGAACACTGAAGCTTTCTTT.

This clone was counted a few times. V usage is TRBV10-3 and J usage is TRBJ2-2; D remains ambiguous. This CDR3 spans 12 amino acids. In germline, CDR1 is ENHRY, CDR2 SYGVKD. V was trimmed by 11 bases and J by 1 base, leaving 8 bases between them. The chain's CDR3 is CAVNRNTGELFF. Here the CDR3 DNA reads TGTGCCGTAAATCGGAACACCGGGGAGCTGTTTTTT.

In DNA, the CDR3 is TGTGCCAGCAGGGTGGACAGCATGAACACTGAAGCTTTCTTT. It is translated as CASRVDSMNTEAFF. This rearrangement joins TRBV2 to TRBJ1-1; D perhaps matches TRBD1 (6 bases). V shed 6 bases and J shed 0 bases, with 11 bases lying between them. This CDR3 spans 14 amino acids. Looked up from germline, CDR1 is SNHLY and CDR2 is FYNNEI. The variable domain in full, with the rest retrieved from reference TRBV2 and TRBJ1-1, is EPEVTQTPSHQVTQMGQEVILRCVPISNHLYFYWYRQILGQKVEFLVSFYNNEISEKSEIFDDQFSVERPDGSNFTLKIRSTKLEDSAMYFCASRVDSMNTEAFFGQGTRLTVV.

The J gene is TRBJ2-7, the V gene TRBV5-1; 8 bases match TRBD1. The junction had 8 bases not matched to a gene; V was cut back by 0 bases and J by 0 bases. The CDR3 runs 17 residues. Germline CDR1 SGHRS, CDR2 YFSETQ. The CDR3 bases are TGCGCCAGCAGCTTGGCCAGTGGACAGGGCCTCTCCTACGAGCAGTACTTC. It codes for CASSLASGQGLSYEQYF.

This clone was seen a handful of times. The chain couples TRBV28 to TRBJ1-3, with D hard to call. Per the germline V gene, CDR1 is MDHEN and CDR2 is SYDVKM. This CDR3 is 12 amino acids long. Trimming took off 8 bases at V and 2 bases at J, with 7 bases between the two ends. DNA for the CDR3: TGTGCCAGCGAGCGTGCTGGAAACACCATATATTTT. Protein sequence: CASERAGNTIYF.

The chain has TRBV4-2 and TRBJ2-5; the match to TRBD1 covers 7 bases. CDR1 and CDR2 (germline): LGHNA, YNFKEQ. This CDR3 is 15 amino acids long. With V trimmed by 0 bases and J by 3 bases, 4 bases remained unmatched. The DNA of the CDR3 is TGTGCCAGCAGCCAAGACCCCGGGACAGAAGAGACCCAGTACTTC. Protein sequence: CASSQDPGTEETQYF.

The J gene is TRBJ1-2, the V gene TRBV6-5, with a weak D call TRBD1 (5 bases). This CDR3 has 13 residues. Germline CDR1 reads MNHEY; CDR2 reads SVGAGI. Trimming took 0 bases from V and 5 from J, leaving 7 bases between them. CDR3: CASSYSGDYGYTF. CDR3 bases: TGTGCCAGCAGTTACTCAGGGGATTATGGCTACACCTTC.

The rearrangement joins TRBV18 to TRBJ2-7; TRBD1 agrees at 8 bases. There are 15 residues in the CDR3. Unmatched junction bases numbered 5, after V lost 3 bases and J lost 1 base. Germline lookup yields CDR1 KGHSH and CDR2 LQKENI. This chain's CDR3 is CASSPDRVGSYEQYF. CDR3 DNA: TGTGCCAGCTCACCGGACAGGGTGGGTTCCTACGAGCAGTACTTC.

The J gene is TRBJ1-6, the V gene TRBV4-1, with a weak D call TRBD1 (6 bases). This CDR3 is 15 amino acids long. Trimming removed 1 base from V and 8 bases from J, with 12 bases in between. Germline CDR1 reads MGHRA; CDR2 reads YSYEKL. DNA of the CDR3: TGCGCCAGCAGCCAAGGGGTACAGGGCTATTCACCCCTCCACTTT. Amino acids: CASSQGVQGYSPLHF.

Regarding this clone: This specimen includes other DNA sequences encoding the same CDR3. The gene calls are TRBV4-2 and TRBJ2-5, with 7 bases lining up with TRBD2. The germline CDR1 and CDR2 sequences are LGHNA and YNFKEQ. V was pared by 4 bases and J by 3 bases, with 8 bases of the junction left unmatched. CDR3 length: 15 residues. The chain's CDR3 is CASSPRGSGEETQYF. In DNA, the CDR3 is TGTGCCAGCAGCCCTCGCGGAAGCGGGGAAGAGACCCAGTACTTC.

This clone was seen just once. J is TRBJ2-7 and V is TRBV18, with 8 bases identical to TRBD1. V shed 6 bases, J shed 9 bases, and the junction held 16 bases outside the gene matches. Looked up from germline, CDR1 is KGHSH and CDR2 is LQKENI. The CDR3 has 15 residues. CDR3 DNA sequence: TGTGCCAGCTCCCTCGGACAGGGAAGTGGTCAGGGGCAGTACTTC. Encoded protein: CASSLGQGSGQGQYF.

The genes are TRBV19 and TRBJ2-7; TRBD2 aligns across 7 bases. V lost 5 bases and J lost 0; bases outside the gene matches: 19. The CDR3 is 19 amino acids. Germline lookup yields CDR1 LNHDA and CDR2 SQIVND (reference sequence). As DNA, the CDR3 is TGTGCCAGTAGTCCTCGACTAGCCGGGTCCCGAACAAACTCCTACGAGCAGTACTTC. Translation: CASSPRLAGSRTNSYEQYF.

The V call is TRBV10-3, the J call TRBJ1-5; a weak D match, TRBD1 (6 bases). V lost 8 bases and J 2 bases, leaving 10 bases between the germline ends. CDR1 ENHRY and CDR2 SYGVKD come from the germline V gene. The CDR3 has 13 amino acids. Here the CDR3 DNA reads TGTGCCATCGGAGAGGGGGGCAATCAGCCCCAGCATTTT. It is translated as CAIGEGGNQPQHF.

This chain connects TRBV11-3 to TRBJ2-1; D is possibly TRBD2 (5 bases). V was clipped by 5 bases and J by 6 bases, with 8 bases between them. Germline-derived CDR1 and CDR2 are SGHNT and YENEEA. This CDR3 region has 12 residues. The CDR3 sequence is CASSLGLNEQFF. DNA for the CDR3: TGTGCCAGCAGCCTTGGACTCAATGAGCAGTTCTTC.

This rearrangement joins TRBV5-3 to TRBJ1-3, with a tentative D call TRBD1 (5 bases). TRBV5-3 is reported as an ORF; its role is uncertain. This CDR3 spans 16 amino acids. Between the trimmed V and J ends, which lost 0 bases and 4 bases, there was a span of 14 bases. The CDR3 reads CARSLGQTTAGNTIYF. Written as DNA, the CDR3 is TGTGCCAGAAGCTTGGGACAGACCACGGCCGGAAACACCATATATTTT.